This T cell receptor beta chain was identified during a study of T cell responses to AZD1222 COVID-19 vaccine. Overall study findings and caveats: The reported proportion of spike-specific TCRs targeting unmutated variant regions was nearly half.

With regard to this clone: Its antigen is not known.

The repertoire was sequenced with immunoSEQ multiplex PCR; TCRdb's copy has only in-frame clones and lacks some. The sample holds over 120,000 clones; approximately 93% are singletons and the top ten take more than 10%. The CDR3 extends over 13 amino acids. Trimming took 5 bases from V and 0 from J, leaving 5 bases between them. Germline CDR1 and CDR2: MNHEY and SVGAGI. The source is an adult who had recovered from COVID-19. This rearrangement joins TRBV6-5 to TRBJ1-5; D is ambiguous. The source was peripheral blood, collected after recovery from COVID-19. The DNA of the CDR3 is TGTGCCAGCAGTCAAAATAGCAATCAGCCCCAGCATTTT. Its translation: CASSQNSNQPQHF.